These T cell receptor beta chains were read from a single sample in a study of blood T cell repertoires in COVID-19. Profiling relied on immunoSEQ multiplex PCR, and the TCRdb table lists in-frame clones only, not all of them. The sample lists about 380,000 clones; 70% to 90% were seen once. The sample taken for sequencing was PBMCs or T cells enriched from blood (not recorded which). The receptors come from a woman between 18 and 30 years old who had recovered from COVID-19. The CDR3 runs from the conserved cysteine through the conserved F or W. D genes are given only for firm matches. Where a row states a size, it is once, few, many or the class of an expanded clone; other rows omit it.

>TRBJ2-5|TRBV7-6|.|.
CASSAGQETQYF
TGTGCCAGCAGTGCCGGGCAAGAGACCCAGTACTTC
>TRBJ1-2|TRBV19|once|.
CASSMAAGYYGYTF
TGTGCCAGTAGTATGGCTGCAGGCTACTATGGCTACACCTTC
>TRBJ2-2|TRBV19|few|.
CASSAPGDTGELFF
TGTGCCAGTAGCGCTCCAGGGGACACCGGGGAGCTGTTTTTT
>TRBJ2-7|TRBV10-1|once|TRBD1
CASRAGTGGHEQYF
TGCGCCAGCAGGGCCGGGACAGGGGGCCACGAGCAGTACTTC
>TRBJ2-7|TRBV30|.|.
CAWTQESYEQYF
TGTGCCTGGACTCAGGAATCCTACGAGCAGTACTTC
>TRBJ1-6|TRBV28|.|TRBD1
CASSQPGQGISSPLHF
TGTGCCAGCAGTCAGCCGGGACAGGGAATAAGTTCACCCCTCCACTTT
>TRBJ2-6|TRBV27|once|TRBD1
CASSFTGVTGANVLTF
TGTGCCAGCAGTTTCACAGGGGTGACTGGGGCCAACGTCCTGACTTTC
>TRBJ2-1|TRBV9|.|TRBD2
CASSSYKLSGGPNEQFF
TGTGCCAGCAGCTCATACAAACTAAGCGGGGGGCCGAATGAGCAGTTCTTC
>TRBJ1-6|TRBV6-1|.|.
CASSDSGFYSPLHF
TGTGCCAGCAGTGATTCAGGGTTTTATTCACCCCTCCACTTT
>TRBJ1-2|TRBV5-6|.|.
CASRERGSIYGYTF
TGTGCCAGCCGCGAGCGGGGTTCCATCTATGGCTACACCTTC
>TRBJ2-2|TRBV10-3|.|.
CAIKGVTGELFF
TGTGCCATCAAGGGGGTCACCGGGGAGCTGTTTTTT
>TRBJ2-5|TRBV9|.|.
CASSVAAGTQETQYF
TGTGCCAGCAGCGTAGCTGCAGGTACTCAAGAGACCCAGTACTTC
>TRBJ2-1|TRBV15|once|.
CATGSRSGEQFF
TGTGCCACCGGTTCCCGCTCGGGTGAGCAGTTCTTC
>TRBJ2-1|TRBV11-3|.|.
CASSLDPQEYNEQFF
TGTGCCAGCAGCTTAGACCCGCAAGAGTACAATGAGCAGTTCTTC
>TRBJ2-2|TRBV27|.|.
CASSLAGNPGELFF
TGTGCCAGCAGTTTAGCAGGCAACCCCGGGGAGCTGTTTTTT
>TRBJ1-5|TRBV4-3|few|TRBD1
CASSPVYGTGDFTQPQHF
TGCGCCAGCAGCCCGGTGTATGGGACAGGGGATTTCACTCAGCCCCAGCATTTT
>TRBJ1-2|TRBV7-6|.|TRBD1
CASSYSDRAAGYTF
TGTGCCAGCAGCTACTCGGACAGGGCGGCTGGCTACACCTTC
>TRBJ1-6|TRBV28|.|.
CASSFQGPNNSPLHF
TGTGCCAGCAGTTTCCAGGGTCCTAATAATTCACCCCTCCACTTT
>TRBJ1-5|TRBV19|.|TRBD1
CASSPLQTGSNQPQHF
TGTGCCAGTAGCCCCCTACAGACAGGGAGCAATCAGCCCCAGCATTTT
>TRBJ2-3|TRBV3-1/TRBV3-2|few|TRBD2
CASTSGGTDTQYF
TGTGCCAGCACAAGCGGGGGCACAGATACGCAGTATTTT
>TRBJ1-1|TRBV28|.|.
CASSRPTDTEAFF
TGTGCCAGCAGCCGCCCCACGGACACTGAAGCTTTCTTT
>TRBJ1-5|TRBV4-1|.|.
CASSQEPMRGQPQHF
TGCGCCAGCAGCCAAGAGCCAATGAGGGGGCAGCCCCAGCATTTT
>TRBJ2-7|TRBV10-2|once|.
CASSDRDSYEQYF
TGCGCCAGCAGTGACCGGGACTCCTACGAGCAGTACTTC
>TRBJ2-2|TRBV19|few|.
CASGRDWGTGELFF
TGTGCCAGCGGCCGGGACTGGGGCACCGGGGAGCTGTTTTTT
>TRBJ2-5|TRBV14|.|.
CASSRAPGETQYF
TGTGCCAGCAGCCGTGCCCCCGGAGAGACCCAGTACTTC
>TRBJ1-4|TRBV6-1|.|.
CASSESSLTSEKLFF
TGTGCCAGCAGTGAATCCTCCCTGACATCTGAAAAACTGTTTTTT
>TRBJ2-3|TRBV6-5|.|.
CASSSVRSSTDTQYF
TGTGCCAGCAGTTCGGTTCGCTCTAGCACAGATACGCAGTATTTT
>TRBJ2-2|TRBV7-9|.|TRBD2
CASSLLAGVPGELFF
TGTGCCAGCAGCCTACTAGCGGGGGTACCCGGGGAGCTGTTTTTT
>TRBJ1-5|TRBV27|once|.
CASSLYRGSGQPQHF
TGTGCCAGCAGTTTATATCGCGGGAGCGGTCAGCCCCAGCATTTT
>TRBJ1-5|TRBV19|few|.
CASSIVSAGSQPQHF
TGTGCCAGTAGTATAGTTTCGGCTGGGAGTCAGCCCCAGCATTTT
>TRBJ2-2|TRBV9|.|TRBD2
CASSVEKGLPNTGELFF
TGTGCCAGCAGCGTAGAAAAGGGACTACCGAACACCGGGGAGCTGTTTTTT
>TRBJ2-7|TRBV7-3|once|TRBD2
CASSPTGGYYEQYF
TGTGCCAGCAGCCCAACGGGAGGATATTACGAGCAGTACTTC
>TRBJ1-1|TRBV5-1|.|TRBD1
CASSGRQGVGAEAFF
TGCGCCAGCAGCGGTAGACAGGGAGTGGGGGCTGAAGCTTTCTTT
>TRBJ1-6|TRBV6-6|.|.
CASSYSRDYNSPLHF
TGTGCCAGCAGTTACTCCAGGGACTATAATTCACCCCTCCACTTT
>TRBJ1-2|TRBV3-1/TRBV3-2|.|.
CASSQVWVGAGNYGYTF
TGTGCCAGCAGCCAAGTCTGGGTGGGGGCAGGCAACTATGGCTACACCTTC
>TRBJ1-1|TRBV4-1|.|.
CASSQEPTGWMNTEAFF
TGCGCCAGCAGCCAAGAACCGACCGGGTGGATGAACACTGAAGCTTTCTTT
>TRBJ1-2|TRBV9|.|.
CASSVDPDYYGYTF
TGTGCCAGCAGCGTAGACCCAGATTACTATGGCTACACCTTC
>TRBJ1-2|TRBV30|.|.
CAWGGNPGTF
TGTGCCTGGGGAGGGAATCCGGGAACATTC
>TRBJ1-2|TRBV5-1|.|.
CASSPGDGDNYGYTF
TGCGCCAGCAGCCCAGGGGACGGAGATAACTATGGCTACACCTTC
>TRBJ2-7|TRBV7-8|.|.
CASSVDREGHEQYF
TGTGCCAGCAGCGTGGACAGGGAGGGGCACGAGCAGTACTTC
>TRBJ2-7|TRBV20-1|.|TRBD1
CSASVPGQGAEEQYF
TGCAGTGCTAGTGTTCCGGGACAGGGGGCTGAGGAGCAGTACTTC
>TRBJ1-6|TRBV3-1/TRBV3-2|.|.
CASSSSWSSYNSPLHF
TGTGCCAGCAGCTCATCCTGGAGCTCCTATAATTCACCCCTCCACTTT
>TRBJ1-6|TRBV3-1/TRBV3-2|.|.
CASSQVEGDSYNSPLHF
TGTGCCAGCAGCCAAGTTGAGGGGGACTCCTATAATTCACCCCTCCACTTT
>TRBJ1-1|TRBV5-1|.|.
CASSSWQMNTEAFF
TGCGCCAGCAGCTCATGGCAGATGAACACTGAAGCTTTCTTT
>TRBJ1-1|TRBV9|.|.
CASSVGSQGLFGAEAFF
TGTGCCAGCAGCGTAGGATCCCAGGGCCTATTTGGGGCTGAAGCTTTCTTT
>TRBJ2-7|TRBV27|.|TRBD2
CASSLRGEGYEQYF
TGTGCCAGCAGTTTAAGAGGGGAGGGCTACGAGCAGTACTTC
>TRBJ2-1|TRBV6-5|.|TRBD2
CASRATSAGGHEQFF
TGTGCCAGCAGAGCTACTAGCGCGGGCGGCCATGAGCAGTTCTTC
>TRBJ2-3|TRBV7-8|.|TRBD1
CASSPRDRYTDTQYF
TGTGCCAGCAGCCCGAGGGACAGATACACAGATACGCAGTATTTT